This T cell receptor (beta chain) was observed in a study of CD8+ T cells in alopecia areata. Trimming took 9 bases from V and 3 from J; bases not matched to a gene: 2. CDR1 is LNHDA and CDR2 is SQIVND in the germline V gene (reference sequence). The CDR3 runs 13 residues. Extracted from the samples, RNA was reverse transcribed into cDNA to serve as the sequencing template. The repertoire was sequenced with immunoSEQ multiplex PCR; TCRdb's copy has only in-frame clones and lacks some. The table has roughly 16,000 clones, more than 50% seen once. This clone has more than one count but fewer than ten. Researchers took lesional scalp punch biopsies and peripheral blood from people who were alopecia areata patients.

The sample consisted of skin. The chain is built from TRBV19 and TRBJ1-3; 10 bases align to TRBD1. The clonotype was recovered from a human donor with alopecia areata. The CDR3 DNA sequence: TGTGCCAGCCGGGACAGGGGTGGAAACACCATATATTTT. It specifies CASRDRGGNTIYF.